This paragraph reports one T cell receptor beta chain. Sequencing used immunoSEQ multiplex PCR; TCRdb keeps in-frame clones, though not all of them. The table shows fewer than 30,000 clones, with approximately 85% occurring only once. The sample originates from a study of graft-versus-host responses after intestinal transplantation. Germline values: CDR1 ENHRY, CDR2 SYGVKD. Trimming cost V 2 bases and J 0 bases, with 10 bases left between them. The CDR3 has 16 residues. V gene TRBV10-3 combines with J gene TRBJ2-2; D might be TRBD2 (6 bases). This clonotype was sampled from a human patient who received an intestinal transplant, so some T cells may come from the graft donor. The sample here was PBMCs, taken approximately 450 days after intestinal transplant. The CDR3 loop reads CAISERGGTNTGELFF. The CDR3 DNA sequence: TGTGCCATCAGTGAGCGGGGCGGGACGAACACCGGGGAGCTGTTTTTT.